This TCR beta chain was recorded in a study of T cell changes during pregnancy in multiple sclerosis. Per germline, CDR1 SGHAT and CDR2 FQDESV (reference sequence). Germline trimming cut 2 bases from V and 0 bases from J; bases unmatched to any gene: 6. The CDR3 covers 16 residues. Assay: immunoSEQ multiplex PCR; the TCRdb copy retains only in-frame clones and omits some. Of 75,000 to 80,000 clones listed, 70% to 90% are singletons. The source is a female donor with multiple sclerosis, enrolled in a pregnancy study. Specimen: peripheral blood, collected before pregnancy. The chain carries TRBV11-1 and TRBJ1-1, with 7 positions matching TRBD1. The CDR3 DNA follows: TGTGCCAGCAGCTTAAACAGGGGAGGAGTGAACACTGAAGCTTTCTTT. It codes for CASSLNRGGVNTEAFF.